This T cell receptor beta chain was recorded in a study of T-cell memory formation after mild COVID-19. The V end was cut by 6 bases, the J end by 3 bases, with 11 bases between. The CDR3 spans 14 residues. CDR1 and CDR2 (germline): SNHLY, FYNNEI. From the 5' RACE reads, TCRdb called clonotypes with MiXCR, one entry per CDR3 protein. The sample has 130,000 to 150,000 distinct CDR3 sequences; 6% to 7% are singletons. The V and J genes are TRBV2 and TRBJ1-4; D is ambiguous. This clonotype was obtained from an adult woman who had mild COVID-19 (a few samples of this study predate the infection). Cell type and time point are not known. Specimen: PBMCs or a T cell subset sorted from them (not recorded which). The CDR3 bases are TGTGCCAGCAGACCCCAACTTGCTAATGAAAAACTGTTTTTT. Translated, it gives CASRPQLANEKLFF.